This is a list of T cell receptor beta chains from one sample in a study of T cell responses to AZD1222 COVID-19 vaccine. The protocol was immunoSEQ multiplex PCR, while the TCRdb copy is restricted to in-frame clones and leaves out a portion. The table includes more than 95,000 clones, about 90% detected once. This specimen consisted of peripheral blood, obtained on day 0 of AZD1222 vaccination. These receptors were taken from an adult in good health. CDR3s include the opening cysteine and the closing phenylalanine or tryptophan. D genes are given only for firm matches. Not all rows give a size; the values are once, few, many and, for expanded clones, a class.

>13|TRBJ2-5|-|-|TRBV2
TGTGCCAGCAGCAGGGACGCACAAGAGACCCAGTACTTC
CASSRDAQETQYF
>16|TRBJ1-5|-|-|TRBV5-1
TGCGCCAGCAGCTTATCGCCGGGTTCGGAGGGTCAGCCCCAGCATTTT
CASSLSPGSEGQPQHF
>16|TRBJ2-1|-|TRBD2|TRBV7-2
TGTGCCAGCAGCATTCTAGCGGGGGGCCTCTACAATGAGCAGTTCTTC
CASSILAGGLYNEQFF
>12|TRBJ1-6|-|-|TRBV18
TGTGCCAGCTCATCGTATAATTCACCCCTCCACTTT
CASSSYNSPLHF
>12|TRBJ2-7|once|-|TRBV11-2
TGTGCCAGCAGCCTGTGGGGCTACGAGCAGTACTTC
CASSLWGYEQYF
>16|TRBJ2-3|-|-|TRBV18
TGTGCCAGCTCACCGGGACCGCCAAACCGGGGAGATACGCAGTATTTT
CASSPGPPNRGDTQYF
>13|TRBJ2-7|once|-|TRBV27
TGTGCCAGCAGTTTATTCCAGGGTTCCGAGCAGTACTTC
CASSLFQGSEQYF
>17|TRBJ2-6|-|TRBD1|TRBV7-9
TGTGCCAGCAGGCCCACAGGGGTCCCAGGTGGGGCCAACGTCCTGACTTTC
CASRPTGVPGGANVLTF
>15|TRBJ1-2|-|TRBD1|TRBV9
TGTGCCAGCAGCGTAGCTGCGGACAGGGTTTATGGCTACACCTTC
CASSVAADRVYGYTF
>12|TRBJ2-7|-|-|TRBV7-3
TGTGCCAGCAGCTCACTAGCAGGCGAGCAGTACTTC
CASSSLAGEQYF
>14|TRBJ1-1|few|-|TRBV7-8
TGTGCCACCAGGTGGGGGCCGATAAACACTGAAGCTTTCTTT
CATRWGPINTEAFF
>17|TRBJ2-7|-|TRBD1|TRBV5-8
TGTGCCAGCAGCTTGGGGGTGGGGACAGCATCCTCCTACGAGCAGTACTTC
CASSLGVGTASSYEQYF
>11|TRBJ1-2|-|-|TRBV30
TGTGCCTGGAGTGCGGGTGGTGGCTACACCTTC
CAWSAGGGYTF
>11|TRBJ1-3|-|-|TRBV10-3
TGTGCCATCAGTTCCGGAAACACCATATATTTT
CAISSGNTIYF
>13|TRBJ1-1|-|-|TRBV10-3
TGTGCCATCAGTGAGTTTCAGGAATTAGAAGCTTTCTTT
CAISEFQELEAFF
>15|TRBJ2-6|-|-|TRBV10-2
TGCGCCAGCAGTGAGCGGGACTCTGGGGCCAACGTCCTGACTTTC
CASSERDSGANVLTF
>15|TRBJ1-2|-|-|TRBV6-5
TGTGCCAGCAGTTACTCAATTCGGGAGAACTATGGCTACACCTTC
CASSYSIRENYGYTF
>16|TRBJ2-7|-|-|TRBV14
TGTGCCAGCAGCCAATATCGTGGCGCTAGCAGCTACGAGCAGTACTTC
CASSQYRGASSYEQYF
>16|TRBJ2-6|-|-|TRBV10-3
TGTGCCATCAGTGAGTCGGGGGACTCTGGGGCCAACGTCCTGACTTTC
CAISESGDSGANVLTF
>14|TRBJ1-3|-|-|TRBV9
TGTGCCAGCAACGACGGTTCCTCTGGAAACACCATATATTTT
CASNDGSSGNTIYF
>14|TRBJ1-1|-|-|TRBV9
TGTGCCAGCAGCGTAGACTCAAAGGGGACTGAAGCTTTCTTT
CASSVDSKGTEAFF
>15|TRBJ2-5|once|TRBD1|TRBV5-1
TGCGCCAGCAGCTCCGGGACAGGGGGTTGGGAGACCCAGTACTTC
CASSSGTGGWETQYF
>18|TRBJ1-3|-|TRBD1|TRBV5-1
TGCGCCAGCAGCCCGGAGGTTTCGGGGACAGTCTCTGGAAACACCATATATTTT
CASSPEVSGTVSGNTIYF
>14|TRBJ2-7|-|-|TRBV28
TGTGCCAGCAGTTTATGGCAGGGAGACTACGAGCAGTACTTC
CASSLWQGDYEQYF
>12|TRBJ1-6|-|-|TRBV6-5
TGTGCCAGCAGGAATTATAATTCACCCCTCCACTTT
CASRNYNSPLHF
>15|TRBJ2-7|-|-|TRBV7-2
TGTGCCAGCAGCTTAGATGAGGGGGGACCCTACGAGCAGTACTTC
CASSLDEGGPYEQYF
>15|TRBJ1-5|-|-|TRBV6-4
TGTGCCAGCAGTGACTCGGCGGATTCCAATCAGCCCCAGCATTTT
CASSDSADSNQPQHF
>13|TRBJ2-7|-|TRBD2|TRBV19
TGTGCCAGCTCTAGCGGCGCCTCCTACGAGCAGTACTTC
CASSSGASYEQYF
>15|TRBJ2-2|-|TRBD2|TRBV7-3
TGTGCCAGCAGCCCTACTAGCGGGGGTGGCGGGGAGCTGTTTTTT
CASSPTSGGGGELFF
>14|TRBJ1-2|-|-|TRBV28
TGTGCCAGCAGTTTATCGGGGGGCGCAAATGGCTACACCTTC
CASSLSGGANGYTF
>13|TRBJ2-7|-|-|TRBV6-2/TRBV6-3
TGTGCCAGCAGTTACGTGGGGCCCCGGGAGCAGTACTTC
CASSYVGPREQYF